This T cell receptor beta chain appears in the sequencing data of a study of identifying expanded T cells in peripheral blood. During the collection period, no donor immune events like infections were recorded. Note on this clone: What it binds is not known.

TCRdb keeps only in-frame clones here, not all; method: immunoSEQ multiplex PCR. The repertoire consists of tens of thousands of clones, with about 80% occurring once and the leading ten covering about 18%. Study observations and caveats: Over two and four weeks, about 16.4 and 19 clones changed, versus 1.2 between replicates. Clone count variance between roughly 2-week samples rose with total template count.

This CDR3 is built from 17 residues. V dropped 3 bases and J dropped 2; count of bases not matched to a gene: 9. The V gene's germline CDR1 is SGHNT and CDR2 YENEEA. The sequence was obtained from a person between 18 and 75 years old in good health. Sequencing was carried out using blood. The gene calls are TRBV11-3 and TRBJ2-1, with TRBD2 matching over 8 bases. Written as DNA, the CDR3 is TGTGCCAGCAGCTTCGGTATGTCGGGAGGGCCCTACAATGAGCAGTTCTTC. Its translation is CASSFGMSGGPYNEQFF.